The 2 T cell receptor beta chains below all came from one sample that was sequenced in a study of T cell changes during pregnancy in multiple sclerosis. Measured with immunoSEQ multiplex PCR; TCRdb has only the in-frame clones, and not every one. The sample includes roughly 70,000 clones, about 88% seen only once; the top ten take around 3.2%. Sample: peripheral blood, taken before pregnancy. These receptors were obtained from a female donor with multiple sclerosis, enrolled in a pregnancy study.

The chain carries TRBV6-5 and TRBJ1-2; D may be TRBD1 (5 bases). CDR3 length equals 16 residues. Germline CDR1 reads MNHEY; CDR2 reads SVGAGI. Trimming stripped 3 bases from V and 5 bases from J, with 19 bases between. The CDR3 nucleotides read TGTGCCAGCAGTTATATGACAGAGACGCTGGAATATGGCTACACCTTC. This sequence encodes CASSYMTETLEYGYTF.

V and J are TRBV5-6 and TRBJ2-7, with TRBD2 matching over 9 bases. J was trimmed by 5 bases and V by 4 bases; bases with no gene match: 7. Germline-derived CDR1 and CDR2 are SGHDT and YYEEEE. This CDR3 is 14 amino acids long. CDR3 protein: CASSAVLAGHEQYF. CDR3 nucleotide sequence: TGTGCCAGCAGCGCGGTCCTAGCGGGGCACGAGCAGTACTTC.